These 13 T cell receptor beta chains were sequenced from one sample in a study of T-cell memory formation after mild COVID-19 (dated by TCRdb to the early 2020s). The method behind the library was 5' RACE. Sequenced using an Illumina NovaSeq 6000. In-frame beta chains were kept once TCRdb had trimmed the public reads at Q25 with fastp and called clones with MiXCR. Rows are combined by CDR3 protein, so each entry shows the most common genes and DNA. This sample holds 200,000 to 250,000 distinct CDR3 sequences; just over 15% were observed only once. The leading ten clones occupy approximately 2.1% of the sample. Sequencing input: PBMCs or a T cell subset sorted from them (not recorded which). These receptors were taken from an adult woman who had mild COVID-19 (a few samples of this study predate the infection). The sample titles of this study are shuffled in the database, so cell type and time point are left out; the donor was told from shared clones.

The rearrangement joins TRBV19 to TRBJ2-2, with TRBD1 identical over 8 bases. After removal of 6 bases from V and 5 bases from J, the junction contained 11 bases not matched to a gene. CDR3 length equals 16 residues. Germline CDR1 reads LNHDA; CDR2 reads SQIVND (reference sequence). The CDR3 region is CASRRGTGGMTGELFF. As DNA, the CDR3 is TGTGCCAGTAGACGGGGAACAGGGGGTATGACCGGGGAGCTGTTTTTT.

The V gene is TRBV10-3, the J gene TRBJ2-5; D may be TRBD1 or TRBD2 (5 bases each). The V end was cut by 4 bases, the J end by 4 bases, with 34 bases between. The CDR3 consists of 21 residues. CDR1 is ENHRY and CDR2 is SYGVKD in the germline V gene. This CDR3 is CAISASYPPLGTQKVRETQYF. In DNA, the CDR3 is TGTGCCATCAGTGCCTCTTATCCCCCGTTAGGGACCCAGAAGGTTCGAGAGACCCAGTACTTC.

This clonotype came up many times. This CDR3 is CASTGGQGPYEQYF. The CDR3 DNA reads TGTGCCAGTACGGGGGGACAGGGACCCTACGAGCAGTACTTC. The chain recombines TRBV12-3 or TRBV12-4 with TRBJ2-7, with TRBD1 matching over 9 bases. This CDR3 comprises 14 residues. Trimming removed 9 bases from V and 2 bases from J; junction bases left unmatched: 8.

The chain uses TRBV7-9 and TRBJ2-3; 14 bases align to TRBD2. Germline-derived CDR1 and CDR2 are SEHNR and FQNEAQ (reference sequence). V was pared by 1 base and J by 4 bases, with 4 bases of the junction left unmatched. This CDR3 spans 17 amino acids. CDR3 loop: CASSLGLAGGPADTQYF. The CDR3 DNA sequence: TGTGCCAGCAGCTTAGGACTAGCGGGAGGGCCTGCAGATACGCAGTATTTT.

In this sample, this clonotype turned up many times. The chain links TRBV12-3 or TRBV12-4 to TRBJ2-7; 8 bases fit TRBD2. This CDR3 spans 16 amino acids. The ends lost 3 bases at V and 5 bases at J; junction bases unmatched: 12. The CDR3 bases are TGTGCCAGCAGTTTCTTCGTGAACAGCGGGAGCCACGAGCAGTACTTC. This sequence encodes CASSFFVNSGSHEQYF.

The chain carries TRBV7-2 and TRBJ2-7; TRBD1 matches 9 bases. The CDR3 covers 14 residues. After removal of 5 bases from V and 2 bases from J, the junction contained 4 bases not matched to a gene. The germline V gene has CDR1 SGHTA and CDR2 FQGNSA. CDR3 nucleotides: TGTGCCAGCAGCGGAGACAGGGGGGCCTACGAGCAGTACTTC. Translating gives CASSGDRGAYEQYF. Based on the CDR3 plus reference TRBV7-2 and TRBJ2-7, the full variable domain is GAGVSQSPSNKVTEKGKDVELRCDPISGHTALYWYRQSLGQGLEFLIYFQGNSAPDKSGLPSDRFSAERTGGSVSTLTIQRTQQEDSAVYLCASSGDRGAYEQYFGPGTRLTVT.

This clonotype was counted only a few times. The rearrangement joins TRBV25-1 to TRBJ2-5, with 8 bases lining up with TRBD1. This CDR3 has 18 residues. Germline CDR1 reads MGHDK; CDR2 reads SYGVNS. Losses at the gene ends were 4 bases for V and 4 bases for J; bases not matched to a gene: 17. CDR3 sequence: CASSAGQHRGSLRETQYF. The CDR3 DNA reads TGTGCCAGCAGTGCAGGCCAACACAGGGGGTCCTTAAGAGAGACCCAGTACTTC.

In its sample, this clonotype was seen a few times. The rearrangement links TRBV7-2 to TRBJ2-3; no clear D gene. The CDR3 contains 11 residues. Germline CDR1 reads SGHTA; CDR2 reads FQGNSA. V shed 5 bases and J shed 4 bases, with 4 bases lying between them. The CDR3 sequence is CASSPADTQYF. For the CDR3, the DNA is TGTGCCAGCAGCCCCGCAGATACGCAGTATTTT.

The chain employs TRBV7-9 and TRBJ1-2; D remains unclear. The CDR3 length is 12 residues. Looked up from germline, CDR1 is SEHNR and CDR2 is FQNEAQ (reference sequence). Between the trimmed V and J ends, which lost 4 bases and 7 bases, there was a span of 10 bases. CDR3 coding DNA: TGTGCCAGCAGCTACGGTGACGGTGGCTACACCTTC. It specifies CASSYGDGGYTF.

There are a few counts of this clonotype. The rearrangement uses TRBV20-1 and TRBJ1-1; D call uncertain. Trimming removed 3 bases from V and 8 bases from J, with 19 bases in between. CDR1 is DFQATT and CDR2 is SNEGSKA in the germline V gene (reference sequence). The CDR3 length is 14 residues. CDR3 residues: CSASQTAPLLEAFF. CDR3 bases: TGCAGTGCTAGCCAGACGGCCCCGCTACTGGAAGCTTTCTTT.

The V gene is TRBV9, the J gene TRBJ2-7; a possible D gene is TRBD2 (6 bases). V was cut by 3 bases and J by 6 bases, with 13 bases left in between. Looked up from germline, CDR1 is SGDLS and CDR2 is YYNGEE. This CDR3 spans 13 amino acids. CDR3 sequence: CASSGGLPGEQYF. The DNA for the CDR3 is TGTGCCAGCAGCGGGGGACTCCCTGGCGAGCAGTACTTC.

Ten or more counts support this clonotype. The chain joins TRBV12-3 or TRBV12-4 to TRBJ2-1; 7 bases agree with TRBD2. The CDR3 runs 15 residues. V lost 4 bases to trimming and J lost 8 bases; unmatched junction nucleotides: 11. The CDR3: CASSSRTSRGDEQFF. CDR3 in DNA: TGTGCCAGCAGTTCGCGGACTAGTCGCGGAGATGAGCAGTTCTTC.

This clonotype was recorded at least ten times. The chain combines TRBV6-2 or TRBV6-3 with TRBJ2-1, with a weak D call TRBD2 (5 bases). Between the trimmed V and J ends, which lost 4 bases and 0 bases, there was a span of 13 bases. Germline V gene lookup returns CDR1 MNHEY and CDR2 SVGEGT. The CDR3 runs 16 residues. The CDR3 here is CASSSPSAGSYNEQFF. CDR3 nucleotide sequence: TGTGCCAGCAGTTCCCCGTCTGCGGGCTCCTACAATGAGCAGTTCTTC.